This note documents a single TCR beta chain sequence. This clone has a handful of counts. What antigen it recognizes has not been identified. There are no base qualities to consult, and no much larger clone falls within one base. The germline V gene sets CDR1 to SNHLY and CDR2 to FYNNEI. Between the V and J ends, shortened by 3 bases and 7 bases respectively, the junction contains 9 bases. There are 13 amino acids in the CDR3, from cysteine to phenylalanine inclusive. The kept DNA is CDR3 alone, 39 bases in frame from the first base. Receptors were amplified or captured by the immunoSEQ multiplex PCR assay. TCRdb limited this immuneACCESS table to in-frame rearrangements with V and J called. A share of clones is missing; checked studies link under half to unresolved V genes, and the rest is unexplained. This sample has 15,000 or so clones in its table, and roughly 71% of those were observed once. 28% of the sample belongs to the ten largest clones.

The data derive from a study of T cells after somatic rescue of genetic block (dated by TCRdb to 2020 to 2021). Background for the entire study: What the study looked at was long-term robustness, specifically in a T-cell system that came about through somatic rescue of a genetic block in T-cell development.

This TCR came from a man aged 18 to 29. Sequencing input: peripheral blood mononuclear cells (PBMCs). The V and J genes are TRBV2 and TRBJ1-4; matching of 6 bases hints at TRBD1 as the D gene. The CDR3 reads as follows: CASSDRGSEKLFF. The nucleotides are TGTGCCAGCAGTGACAGGGGTAGTGAAAAACTGTTTTTT.